This TCR beta chain was found in a study of response to subunit inactivated influenza vaccine. Notes on the study in general: Each seasonal flu vaccination may recruit only limited new T cells, authors suggested.

This clonotype has just a few counts. Its cognate antigen is unknown. The CDR3 contains 14 residues. Trimming cost V 0 bases and J 4 bases, with 10 bases left between them. CDR1 and CDR2 from the germline V gene are LGHNA and YSLEER. TCRdb reprocessed the RT-PCR reads with MiXCR, giving one entry per CDR3 protein. This sample has 530,000 or so distinct CDR3 sequences, with over 9.5% found just once. The rearrangement links TRBV4-3 to TRBJ2-7; D possibly corresponds to TRBD1 (6 bases). Here the sequenced sample was PBMCs from blood, taken on the day of vaccination. The source is a man between 50 and 59 years old who received an inactivated influenza vaccine. CDR3 region: CASSQDRGKYEQYF. The CDR3, as DNA: TGCGCCAGCAGCCAAGACAGGGGAAAATACGAGCAGTACTTC.